These 28 T cell receptor beta chains share one sample of origin, sequenced in a study of blood T cell repertoires in COVID-19. Some clones are missing from TCRdb's copy, which holds only in-frame ones; the method was immunoSEQ multiplex PCR. The data contain 150,000 to 200,000 clones, about 90% of them singletons. Specimen: peripheral blood. All receptors come from a man younger than 40 with COVID-19, enrolled during active disease.

The chain recombines TRBV18 with TRBJ2-7, with D possibly being TRBD1 (8 bases). CDR1 is KGHSH, CDR2 LQKENI, per germline. V lost 3 bases, J lost 4 bases, and 28 bases lay in between. The CDR3 contains 19 residues. In DNA form, the CDR3 reads TGTGCCAGCTCACCGGGGGGGCCACCAGAGGAGCGGACAGGGTACGAGCAGTACTTC. Translating gives CASSPGGPPEERTGYEQYF.

The chain couples TRBV4-1 to TRBJ1-2, with 7 bases identical to TRBD1. Germline lookup yields CDR1 MGHRA and CDR2 YSYEKL. The CDR3 runs to 16 residues. J lost 3 bases, V lost 2 bases, and 9 bases had no gene match. The CDR3 loop is CASSQTGTAQDYGYTF. The CDR3 DNA is TGCGCCAGCAGCCAAACCGGGACAGCCCAGGACTATGGCTACACCTTC.

The chain has TRBV18 and TRBJ1-3, with unresolved D. This CDR3 contains 16 residues. Trimming stripped 2 bases from V and 0 bases from J, with 11 bases between. CDR1 and CDR2 from the germline V gene are KGHSH and LQKENI. CDR3 region: CASSPELRVSGNTIYF. The CDR3 DNA is TGTGCCAGCTCACCAGAGTTAAGAGTCTCTGGAAACACCATATATTTT.

The genes are TRBV5-5 and TRBJ1-4, with 10 bases aligning to TRBD1. The germline V gene encodes CDR1 SGHKS and CDR2 YYEKEE (reference sequence). J lost 8 bases, V lost 0 bases, and 7 bases had no gene match. The CDR3 consists of 16 residues. The CDR3 coding sequence is TGTGCCAGCAGCTTGGGGGACAGGGGAGTACGAGAAAAACTGTTTTTT. Translated, it gives CASSLGDRGVREKLFF. Drawing the rest from reference TRBV5-5 and TRBJ1-4, the complete variable domain is DAGVTQSPTHLIKTRGQQVTLRCSPISGHKSVSWYQQVLGQGPQFIFQYYEKEERGRGNFPDRFSARQFPNYSSELNVNALLLGDSALYLCASSLGDRGVREKLFFGSGTQLSVL.

The rearrangement uses TRBV18 and TRBJ1-5; TRBD1 aligns across 9 bases. The ends lost 2 bases at V and 11 bases at J; junction bases unmatched: 16. The CDR3 contains 17 residues. Germline CDR1 reads KGHSH; CDR2 reads LQKENI. This CDR3 is CASSPVLLQGAPETQHF. The CDR3 nucleotides are TGTGCCAGCTCACCAGTATTATTACAGGGGGCGCCCGAGACCCAGCATTTT. The entire variable domain, with the rest obtained from reference TRBV18 and TRBJ1-5, is as follows: NAGVMQNPRHLVRRRGQEARLRCSPMKGHSHVYWYRQLPEEGLKFMVYLQKENIIDESGMPKERFSAEFPKEGPSILRIQQVVRGDSAAYFCASSPVLLQGAPETQHFGDGTRLSIL.

The chain joins TRBV19 to TRBJ2-6, with D possibly being TRBD1 (5 bases). Per germline, CDR1 LNHDA and CDR2 SQIVND (reference sequence). Deletions cut 2 bases from V and 0 bases from J, with 5 bases between. The CDR3 has 15 amino acids. The CDR3 nucleotides are TGTGCCAGTAGTATACAGGGCTCTGGGGCCAACGTCCTGACTTTC. Protein: CASSIQGSGANVLTF.

CDR3 amino acids: CASSASGREGTDTQYF. CDR3 coding DNA: TGTGCCAGCAGCGCCAGTGGTCGGGAGGGGACAGATACGCAGTATTTT. The chain employs TRBV9 and TRBJ2-3, with 8 bases fitting TRBD2. There are 16 residues in the CDR3. CDR1 and CDR2 from the germline V gene are SGDLS and YYNGEE. The junction had 9 bases not matched to a gene; V was cut back by 3 bases and J by 3 bases. Based on the CDR3 plus reference TRBV9 and TRBJ2-3, the full variable domain is DSGVTQTPKHLITATGQRVTLRCSPRSGDLSVYWYQQSLDQGLQFLIQYYNGEERAKGNILERFSAQQFPDLHSELNLSSLELGDSALYFCASSASGREGTDTQYFGPGTRLTVL.

This chain uses TRBV7-3 with TRBJ1-1; TRBD1 is a possible D gene (5 bases). Trimming left V 0 bases short and J 1 base short, with 9 bases between. The CDR3 is made up of 15 amino acids. From germline, CDR1 is SGHTA and CDR2 FQGTGA. Written as DNA, the CDR3 is TGTGCCAGCAGCTTAACGACCCAGGGGAACACTGAAGCTTTCTTT. Its protein product is CASSLTTQGNTEAFF.

The chain links TRBV28 to TRBJ2-1; a possible D gene is TRBD2 (7 bases). The germline V gene encodes CDR1 MDHEN and CDR2 SYDVKM. The CDR3 consists of 15 residues. The V end lost 3 bases, the J end lost 7 bases, and 16 bases lay between the germline ends. This chain's CDR3 is CASSFLGGRRNEQFF. The CDR3 DNA is TGTGCCAGCAGTTTTTTGGGGGGGCGCCGAAATGAGCAGTTCTTC.

The chain joins TRBV7-8 to TRBJ2-1, with 9 bases lining up with TRBD2. Losses at the gene ends were 0 bases for V and 2 bases for J; bases not matched to a gene: 5. The germline CDR1 and CDR2 sequences are SGHVS and FQNEAQ. This CDR3 comprises 17 residues. The CDR3 loop is CASSLALAGGTYNEQFF. The CDR3 region has the DNA TGTGCCAGCAGCTTAGCGCTCGCGGGGGGGACCTACAATGAGCAGTTCTTC.

The chain is built from TRBV10-3 and TRBJ2-7; 8 positions agree with TRBD1. Germline V gives CDR1 ENHRY, CDR2 SYGVKD. This CDR3 has 15 residues. J gave up 4 bases and V 0 bases, and 5 bases lay outside the gene matches. CDR3 DNA: TGTGCCATCAGTGAGTCCCCAGGGGGCGGGTACGAGCAGTACTTC. It yields the protein CAISESPGGGYEQYF.

The CDR3 protein is CASSFTQGSNSPLHF. CDR3 bases: TGTGCCAGCAGCTTTACACAGGGGAGTAATTCACCCCTCCACTTT. J is TRBJ1-6 and V is TRBV11-2; 7 bases map to TRBD1. Looked up from germline, CDR1 is SGHAT and CDR2 is FQNNGV. V was clipped by 3 bases and J by 6 bases; unmatched bases: 5. This CDR3 is built from 15 residues. Looking up the rest from reference TRBV11-2 and TRBJ1-6 gives the full variable domain: EAGVAQSPRYKIIEKRQSVAFWCNPISGHATLYWYQQILGQGPKLLIQFQNNGVVDDSQLPKDRFSAERLKGVDSTLKIQPAKLEDSAVYLCASSFTQGSNSPLHFGNGTRLTVT.

The chain couples TRBV28 to TRBJ1-2; possible D gene TRBD1, 5 bases. Germline lookup yields CDR1 MDHEN and CDR2 SYDVKM. The length of the CDR3 is 13 residues. V was cut by 3 bases and J by 2 bases, with 7 bases left in between. Written as DNA, the CDR3 is TGTGCCAGCAGTTTCAGGGCGAACTATGGCTACACCTTC. This sequence encodes CASSFRANYGYTF.

This clone was detected once. CDR3 bases: TGTGCCAGCAGTTTCAGGGGGATCTACGAGCAGTACTTC. It codes for CASSFRGIYEQYF. The gene calls are TRBV12-3 or TRBV12-4 and TRBJ2-7; TRBD1 matches at 7 bases. The CDR3 contains 13 residues. V was pared by 3 bases and J by 3 bases, with 2 bases of the junction left unmatched.

The V and J genes are TRBV15 and TRBJ2-7; TRBD1 aligns across 10 bases. The V gene end was trimmed by 5 bases and the J gene end by 4 bases; junction bases not matched to a gene: 11. The germline gives CDR1 LNHNV, CDR2 YYDKDF (reference sequence). The CDR3 covers 16 residues. CDR3 in DNA: TGTGCCACCAGCGGAACGATCGTGGGACAGGGGTACGAGCAGTACTTC. Its protein is CATSGTIVGQGYEQYF.

The chain carries TRBV19 and TRBJ1-2; the D gene is possibly TRBD1 (6 bases). Germline V gene lookup returns CDR1 LNHDA and CDR2 SQIVND (reference sequence). This CDR3 region has 12 residues. Trimming removed 6 bases from V and 3 bases from J, with 8 bases in between. CDR3 protein: CASRYRDYGYTF. CDR3 in DNA: TGTGCCAGTAGGTACAGGGACTATGGCTACACCTTC.

The gene calls are TRBV27 and TRBJ2-7; possibly TRBD1 for D (5 bases). Looked up from germline, CDR1 is MNHEY and CDR2 is SMNVEV (reference sequence). V lost 2 bases to trimming and J lost 1 base, with 12 bases between them. This CDR3 contains 15 residues. CDR3 sequence: CASSLAGFSSYEQYF. Here the CDR3 DNA reads TGTGCCAGCAGTTTAGCAGGGTTCTCTTCCTACGAGCAGTACTTC.

V is TRBV5-6 and J is TRBJ2-4; 8 positions agree with TRBD2. The CDR3 length is 14 residues. The J segment lost 6 bases and the V segment lost 0 bases, leaving 2 bases of the junction unmatched. The germline CDR1 and CDR2 sequences are SGHDT and YYEEEE. CDR3 loop: CASSLAAGGNIQYF. The CDR3 DNA reads as TGTGCCAGCAGCTTGGCCGCGGGAGGAAACATTCAGTACTTC.

This clone appeared a single time. This chain links TRBV3-1 (or the pseudogene TRBV3-2) with TRBJ2-2; D possibly corresponds to TRBD2 (5 bases). Germline CDR1 LGHDT, CDR2 YNNKEL (reference sequence). The CDR3 is 16 amino acids. The V end lost 3 bases, the J end lost 4 bases, and 15 bases lay between the germline ends. Here the CDR3 reads CASSHKERTLTGELFF. CDR3 in DNA: TGTGCCAGCAGCCACAAAGAGCGGACCCTCACCGGGGAGCTGTTTTTT.

The V and J genes are TRBV12-3 or TRBV12-4 and TRBJ2-7; D is perhaps TRBD2 (5 bases). The CDR3 extends over 13 amino acids. The V gene lost 6 bases and the J gene lost 2 bases, with 11 bases spanning the gap. The CDR3 sequence is CASSQHGTYEQYF. The CDR3 region has the DNA TGTGCCAGCAGCCAACACGGGACCTACGAGCAGTACTTC.

This chain connects TRBV7-3 to TRBJ2-3; 9 nucleotides match TRBD2. CDR3 length equals 16 residues. In germline, CDR1 is SGHTA, CDR2 FQGTGA. V lost 4 bases, J lost 4 bases, and 9 bases stayed unmatched. This CDR3 is CASSYRGGRASDTQYF. The CDR3 region has the DNA TGTGCCAGCAGCTACCGCGGCGGGAGGGCCTCAGATACGCAGTATTTT.

The rearrangement joins TRBV5-1 to TRBJ2-7, with 12 bases identical to TRBD1. The V gene end was trimmed by 4 bases and the J gene end by 3 bases; junction bases not matched to a gene: 11. The CDR3 has 17 amino acids. Germline loops: CDR1 SGHRS, CDR2 YFSETQ. The CDR3 is CASSRSPGQGADYEQYF. The CDR3 coding sequence is TGCGCCAGCAGCCGGAGCCCGGGACAGGGGGCTGACTACGAGCAGTACTTC.

Here the CDR3 reads CASSHASGQAKDTQYF. CDR3 nucleotide sequence: TGCGCCAGCAGTCATGCATCGGGACAGGCAAAAGATACGCAGTATTTT. The chain uses TRBV23-1 and TRBJ2-3; the match to TRBD1 covers 8 bases. TRBV23-1 has ORF status, its function being uncertain. The ends lost 3 bases at V and 5 bases at J; junction bases unmatched: 10. The CDR3 sequence is 16 residues long.

This chain connects TRBV19 to TRBJ1-6; TRBD1 agrees at 9 bases. The germline V gene encodes CDR1 LNHDA and CDR2 SQIVND (reference sequence). The CDR3 covers 15 residues. V shed 4 bases, J shed 8 bases, and the junction held 6 bases outside the gene matches. The CDR3 sequence: CASSNTGGEDSPLHF. Here the CDR3 DNA reads TGTGCCAGTAGTAACACAGGGGGCGAGGATTCACCCCTCCACTTT.

V is TRBV15 and J is TRBJ2-7, with 14 bases aligning to TRBD2. The CDR3 totals 15 residues. The junction had 2 bases not matched to a gene; V was cut back by 3 bases and J by 4 bases. Germline CDR1 and CDR2: LNHNV and YYDKDF (reference sequence). The CDR3 sequence is CATSSGTSGSYEQYF. For the CDR3, the DNA is TGTGCCACCAGCAGCGGGACTAGCGGGAGTTACGAGCAGTACTTC.

This clone was observed a few times. CDR3 protein: CASSLQGVYGYTF. The DNA of the CDR3 is TGTGCCAGCAGCTTACAGGGGGTCTATGGCTACACCTTC. The chain links TRBV7-2 to TRBJ1-2, with 7 bases lining up with TRBD1. Germline CDR1 reads SGHTA; CDR2 reads FQGNSA. V gave up 2 bases and J gave up 4 bases; unmatched junction bases: 1. There are 13 residues in the CDR3.

The chain combines TRBV19 with TRBJ1-2, with 9 bases lining up with TRBD1. Germline assignment: CDR1 LNHDA and CDR2 SQIVND (reference sequence). The CDR3 runs 15 residues. V trimming: 1 base; J trimming: 4 bases; junction bases outside the gene matches: 4. The CDR3 region has the DNA TGTGCCAGTAGTATAGGGGGACAGGGAGCCTATGGCTACACCTTC. As protein: CASSIGGQGAYGYTF.

J is TRBJ2-1 and V is TRBV28; no clear D. Per germline, CDR1 MDHEN and CDR2 SYDVKM. The V end was cut by 6 bases, the J end by 8 bases, with 20 bases between. This CDR3 contains 15 residues. This chain's CDR3 is CASSLLIPPKDEQFF. The CDR3 region has the DNA TGTGCCAGCAGCTTACTAATCCCGCCGAAAGATGAGCAGTTCTTC.